Below, 12 T cell receptor beta chains from the same sample are listed, as sequenced in a study of T cells in Graves' hyperthyroidism and ophthalmopathy. Using RNA transcripts as the source, TCR beta CDR3 regions were amplified. When the TCR CDR3 underwent first-round RT-PCR, the HTBI primer set was used. TCRdb reprocessed the multiplex PCR reads via MiXCR and lists one record per CDR3 protein. The table has roughly 380,000 distinct CDR3 sequences, roughly 20% seen once. Sequencing input: blood. The origin of the receptors is a woman aged 35 to 49 with Graves' ophthalmopathy.

Many counts were recorded for this clonotype. V and J are TRBV7-9 and TRBJ2-7; 10 nucleotides align to TRBD1. Germline V gene sequence: CDR1 SEHNR, CDR2 FQNEAQ (reference sequence). J lost 3 bases, V lost 3 bases, and 2 bases had no gene match. CDR3 length equals 14 residues. Here the CDR3 DNA reads TGTGCCAGCAGCTTCGGGACAGGGGACTACGAGCAGTACTTC. Its protein product is CASSFGTGDYEQYF.

The chain employs TRBV19 and TRBJ2-7; no firm D call. This CDR3 has 16 residues. CDR1 is LNHDA and CDR2 is SQIVND in the germline V gene (reference sequence). V lost 3 bases and J lost 0, with 15 bases in between. The CDR3 DNA sequence: TGTGCCAGTAGTATGGGCCCCACCCGTTCCTCCTACGAGCAGTACTTC. This sequence encodes CASSMGPTRSSYEQYF.

This clonotype was counted many times. This rearrangement joins TRBV28 to TRBJ1-2, with a tentative D call TRBD1 (5 bases). The CDR3 loop spans 14 amino acids. V lost 5 bases and J 5 bases, leaving 15 bases between the germline ends. Per germline, CDR1 MDHEN and CDR2 SYDVKM. The CDR3 DNA follows: TGTGCCAGCAGTCCCCCAGGGAGCGTATATGGCTACACCTTC. Translation: CASSPPGSVYGYTF.

At least ten counts were recorded for this clonotype. The chain carries TRBV11-2 and TRBJ2-5; 15 bases map to TRBD2. The CDR3 length is 14 residues. The germline V gene encodes CDR1 SGHAT and CDR2 FQNNGV. The J segment lost 9 bases and the V segment lost 4 bases, leaving 3 bases of the junction unmatched. Written as DNA, the CDR3 is TGTGCCAGCAGCTCCGGACTAGCGGGAGGGTCCCAGTACTTC. The encoded protein is CASSSGLAGGSQYF.

This clonotype was seen many times. The chain couples TRBV28 to TRBJ1-5, with a possible D match to TRBD1 (6 bases). V was cut by 8 bases and J by 0 bases, with 17 bases left in between. Germline loops: CDR1 MDHEN, CDR2 SYDVKM. The CDR3 has 16 amino acids. CDR3 DNA sequence: TGTGCCAGCCAGGGGAGGTGGGTGTGTAGCAATCAGCCCCAGCATTTT. Its protein is CASQGRWVCSNQPQHF.

This clonotype was detected only a few times. The chain links TRBV3-1 to TRBJ2-2; D remains unclear. The ends were cut back, 0 bases at V and 5 bases at J, with 16 bases in the middle. The germline V gene encodes CDR1 LGHDT and CDR2 YNNKEL (reference sequence). There are 17 residues in the CDR3. CDR3 coding DNA: TGTGCCAGCAGCCAAGATCGGACCTCGAGGTGGACCGGGGAGCTGTTTTTT. This codes for CASSQDRTSRWTGELFF.

At least ten counts were recorded for this clonotype. The CDR3, as DNA: TGTGCCAGCAGAACTCTGGGGGAGACCCAGTACTTC. Encoded protein: CASRTLGETQYF. The rearrangement joins TRBV11-2 to TRBJ2-5; D unresolved. Germline-derived CDR1 and CDR2 are SGHAT and FQNNGV. The CDR3 is made up of 12 amino acids. Trimming took 6 bases from V and 5 from J, leaving 10 bases between them. Variable domain in full (rest from reference TRBV11-2 and TRBJ2-5): EAGVAQSPRYKIIEKRQSVAFWCNPISGHATLYWYQQILGQGPKLLIQFQNNGVVDDSQLPKDRFSAERLKGVDSTLKIQPAKLEDSAVYLCASRTLGETQYFGPGTRLLVL.

This clonotype was picked up a small number of times. Since a much larger clone is just one base distant, this may be a read error. The chain combines TRBV4-1 with TRBJ2-7; D is uncertain. Trimming removed 0 bases from V and 0 bases from J, with 9 bases in between. The CDR3 loop spans 15 amino acids. Germline loops: CDR1 MGHRA, CDR2 YSYEKL. This CDR3 reads CASSQEGRISYEQYF. For the CDR3, the DNA is TGCGCCAGCAGCCAAGAGGGCAGGATCTCCTACGAGCAGTACTTC.

This clonotype was observed many times. The chain combines TRBV12-3 or TRBV12-4 with TRBJ2-7; 7 positions agree with TRBD2. J was trimmed by 5 bases and V by 1 base; bases with no gene match: 5. The CDR3 totals 14 residues. The chain's CDR3 is CASSLGGSVHEQYF. The CDR3 DNA sequence: TGTGCCAGCAGTTTAGGCGGGAGTGTCCACGAGCAGTACTTC.

This clonotype was counted many times. This chain links TRBV7-2 with TRBJ2-7, with D perhaps assigned TRBD1 or TRBD2 (5 bases each). The V gene lost 4 bases and the J gene lost 4 bases, with 17 bases spanning the gap. Germline V gene data show CDR1 as SGHTA and CDR2 as FQGNSA. This CDR3 contains 15 residues. The CDR3 region is CASSSRYGTSYEQYF. The CDR3 nucleotides read TGTGCCAGCAGCTCCCGTTACGGGACCTCATACGAGCAGTACTTC.

This clonotype was detected ten times or more. V usage is TRBV30 and J usage is TRBJ2-3; D could derive from TRBD1 or TRBD2 (5 bases each). Trimming stripped 5 bases from V and 0 bases from J, with 12 bases between. The CDR3 loop spans 14 amino acids. The germline CDR1 and CDR2 sequences are GTSNPN and SVGIG (reference sequence). CDR3 coding DNA: TGTGCCTGGCTACGGGGCGCTAGCACAGATACGCAGTATTTT. Residues: CAWLRGASTDTQYF. Based on the CDR3 plus reference TRBV30 and TRBJ2-3, the full variable domain is SQTIHQWPATLVQPVGSPLSLECTVEGTSNPNLYWYRQAAGRGLQLLFYSVGIGQISSEVPQNLSASRPQDRQFILSSKKLLLSDSGFYLCAWLRGASTDTQYFGPGTRLTVL.

This clonotype was seen ten or more times. This chain uses TRBV6-5 with TRBJ1-6, with no clear D. The CDR3 is made up of 17 amino acids. Germline CDR1 is MNHEY and CDR2 is SVGAGI. Trimming took 0 bases from V and 3 from J, leaving 12 bases between them. CDR3 residues: CASSYSSSPIYNSPLHF. In DNA form, the CDR3 reads TGTGCCAGCAGTTACTCGAGTAGTCCCATCTATAATTCACCCCTCCACTTT.